These 20 T cell receptor beta chains were all obtained from the same sample, sequenced in a study of T cell clonality in common variable immunodeficiency (dated by TCRdb to between 2014 and 2017). Receptors were amplified or captured by the immunoSEQ multiplex PCR assay. Entries here come from immuneACCESS through TCRdb and include only in-frame sequences with V and J called. Some clones fail to appear in such tables; in the studies checked, an unresolved V gene covers under half of the shortfall, and the cause of the remainder is unknown. The table for this sample lists 50,000 to 60,000 clones, none of them counted only once. The leading ten clones occupy 1.8% of the sample. Specimen: peripheral blood mononuclear cells. The receptors were gathered from a person between 18 and 69 years old in good health.

This clone ranks as large. Coverage ceases 3 residues before the CDR3 finishes, and the germline J gene fills in the end. The chain carries TRBV30 and TRBJ1-2; D is unresolved. The germline CDR1 and CDR2 sequences are GTSNPN and SVGIG (reference sequence). The CDR3 is 11 amino acids. The covered CDR3 bases are TGTGCCTGTGACACGGTGAACGGC. Amino acid sequence: CACDTVNG. From start to end, the CDR3 is CACDTVNGYTF.

This clone has ten or more counts. The CDR3 end is not reached by the read, which stops 3 residues before it; the germline J gene fills it in. The rearrangement joins TRBV12-3 or TRBV12-4 to TRBJ2-5, with TRBD1 matching 8 bases. V lost 6 bases and J lost 1; bases outside the gene matches: 7. The CDR3 is 15 residues long. The CDR3 DNA, read in part, is TGTGCCAGCAGACGAGGGGGGACAGGCCAAGAGACC. Residues: CASRRGGTGQET. The CDR3 in its entirety is CASRRGGTGQETQYF.

This clone was recorded many times. Read coverage stops 3 residues before the CDR3 terminus; the germline J gene supplies the remainder. This sequence joins TRBV20-1 and TRBJ2-2, with D possibly being TRBD1 (5 bases). Germline CDR1 reads DFQATT; CDR2 reads SNEGSKA (reference sequence). The CDR3 has 13 residues. CDR3 DNA (partial): TGCAGTGCTAGGGGTTCTGGGGCCAACGTG. This sequence encodes CSARGSGANV. The complete CDR3 protein is CSARGSGANVLFF.

This clone has ten or more counts. The read comes to an end 3 residues before the CDR3 does, leaving the germline J gene to fill in the end. The V and J genes are TRBV5-1 and TRBJ2-1; D gene uncertain. Germline V gene sequence: CDR1 SGHRS, CDR2 YFSETQ. V lost 3 bases and J 3 bases, leaving 13 bases between the germline ends. This CDR3 contains 15 residues. The CDR3 here is CASSYRGGDYNEQFF. Incomplete CDR3 DNA: TGCGCCAGCAGCTACCGTGGCGGAGACTACAATGAG.

This clone has at least ten counts. Sequencing ends 3 residues short of the CDR3 end; the germline J gene provides the rest. J is TRBJ1-1 and V is TRBV10-3; a weak D match, TRBD1 (5 bases). The V gene's germline CDR1 is ENHRY and CDR2 SYGVKD. CDR3 length: 13 residues. The V and J ends lost 10 bases and 1 base respectively, with 13 bases between them. CDR3 region: CATSTQGNTEAFF. The part of the CDR3 DNA that was read is TGTGCCACGAGCACCCAGGGGAACACTGAA.

This clone was found many times. Read coverage stops 3 residues before the CDR3 terminus; the germline J gene supplies the remainder. The V call is TRBV5-1, the J call TRBJ1-1, with 8 nucleotides matching TRBD1. Germline V CDR1 and CDR2: SGHRS, YFSETQ. This CDR3 spans 16 amino acids. After removal of 0 bases from V and 1 base from J, the junction contained 5 bases not matched to a gene. The sequenced part of the CDR3 DNA is TGCGCCAGCAGCTTGGTGGGGACAGGAAGGAACACTGAA. Translated, it gives CASSLVGTGRNTE. Given in full, the CDR3 is CASSLVGTGRNTEAFF.

This clone turned up a few times. Relative to the germline gene, one junction end is altered; a read error may explain this. Sequencing ends 3 residues short of the CDR3 end; the germline J gene provides the rest. J is TRBJ1-2 and V is TRBV18; D may be TRBD1 (6 bases). Looked up from germline, CDR1 is KGHSH and CDR2 is LQKENI. This CDR3 has 15 residues. The chain's CDR3 is CAGSPPAQGDYRYTF. The part of the CDR3 DNA that was read is TGTGCCGGCTCACCACCGGCACAGGGAGACTACCGC. The full variable domain, its missing parts supplied by reference TRBV18 and TRBJ1-2, is NAGVMQNPRHLVRRRGQEARLRCSPMKGHSHVYWYRQLPEEGLKFMVYLQKENIIDESGMPKERFSAEFPKEGPSILRIQQVVRGDSAAYFCAGSPPAQGDYRYTFGSGTRLTVV.

This clone was counted many times. The read ends 3 residues before the CDR3 terminus; that terminus is restored from the germline J gene. Other DNA variants within this sample encode the same CDR3. This chain links TRBV6-2 or TRBV6-3 with TRBJ1-3; a weak D match, TRBD1 (6 bases). The germline V gene encodes CDR1 MNHEY and CDR2 SVGEGT. V was pared by 9 bases and J by 0 bases, with 15 bases between. The length of the CDR3 is 15 residues. The CDR3 sequence is CARSLTGHSGNTIYF. Partial CDR3 DNA: TGTGCCAGATCCCTGACAGGCCACTCTGGAAACACC.

This clone was detected many times. The missing CDR3 end, 3 residues past where the read stops, is filled in from the germline J gene. The chain uses TRBV19 and TRBJ1-2; D is possibly TRBD1 (5 bases). The CDR3 covers 15 residues. CDR1 is LNHDA and CDR2 is SQIVND in the germline V gene (reference sequence). CDR3 loop: CASSLMPGLPAGYTF. CDR3 DNA (partial): TGTGCCAGTAGTCTTATGCCGGGACTACCAGCAGGC.

This clone was seen only a few times. CDR3 region: CASRDRVPGELFF. CDR3 bases read: TGTGCCAGCCGGGACAGGGTGCCCGGGGAG. The chain combines TRBV19 with TRBJ2-2; 9 positions match TRBD1. The read is 3 residues too short to cover the CDR3 end, so that end is filled in from the germline J gene. CDR1 is LNHDA, CDR2 SQIVND, per germline (reference sequence). The ends lost 9 bases at V and 6 bases at J; junction bases unmatched: 5. This CDR3 is built from 13 residues.

This clone has more than one count but fewer than ten. The sequenced fragment ends 3 residues before the CDR3 boundary, so the rest is inferred from the germline J gene. The chain links TRBV6-1 to TRBJ2-2; the D is unclear. Germline values: CDR1 MNHNS, CDR2 SASEGT. The CDR3 is 14 residues long. This chain's CDR3 is CASSESTTNEKLFF. The sequenced part of the CDR3 DNA is TGTGCCAGCAGTGAAAGTACAACTAATGAAAAG.

This clone was picked up many times. From the germline J gene comes the end of the CDR3, since the read stops 3 residues before it. The chain combines TRBV2 with TRBJ1-2; 11 positions match TRBD1. This CDR3 spans 14 amino acids. Germline assignment: CDR1 SNHLY and CDR2 FYNNEI. Incomplete CDR3 DNA: TGTGCCAGCCAATTGGGACAGGGGGAAGGGGGC. Encoded protein: CASQLGQGEGG. The CDR3 as a whole reads CASQLGQGEGGYTF.

This clone was seen many times. The read falls 3 residues short of the CDR3 end, and the missing part is taken from the germline J gene. The chain recombines TRBV6-2 or TRBV6-3 with TRBJ2-1; 13 bases are a match to TRBD2. Germline V gene lookup returns CDR1 MNHEY and CDR2 SVGEGT. The CDR3 covers 16 residues. V gave up 5 bases and J gave up 4 bases; unmatched junction bases: 5. This CDR3 reads CASSTRTSGRYNEQFF. CDR3 bases read: TGTGCCAGCAGTACGCGGACTAGCGGGAGATACAATGAG.

This clone was recorded many times. The read ends 3 residues before the CDR3 terminus; that terminus is restored from the germline J gene. The chain carries TRBV18 and TRBJ1-4; TRBD1 might be the D (5 bases). V was shortened by 5 bases and J by 5 bases, with 12 bases between the two germline ends. This CDR3 is 14 amino acids long. Looked up from germline, CDR1 is KGHSH and CDR2 is LQKENI. The CDR3 reads CASSSEGINEKLFF. CDR3 DNA, as far as it was read: TGTGCCAGCTCATCCGAGGGGATCAATGAAAAA.

In this sample, this clone turned up many times. The read comes to an end 3 residues before the CDR3 does, leaving the germline J gene to fill in the end. The V gene is TRBV20-1, the J gene TRBJ1-1; TRBD1 might be the D (5 bases). From germline, CDR1 is DFQATT and CDR2 SNEGSKA (reference sequence). The CDR3 consists of 14 residues. Incomplete CDR3 DNA: TGCAGTGCTAGAGATCGTTGGACACTAACTCAA. It is translated as CSARDRWTLTQ. The CDR3 in full is CSARDRWTLTQAFF.

This clone has ten or more counts. The read comes to an end 3 residues before the CDR3 does, leaving the germline J gene to fill in the end. The chain employs TRBV20-1 and TRBJ2-3; 7 nucleotides align to TRBD1. This CDR3 contains 16 residues. The V gene end was trimmed by 5 bases and the J gene end by 1 base; junction bases not matched to a gene: 12. The V gene's germline CDR1 is DFQATT and CDR2 SNEGSKA (reference sequence). The CDR3: CSAPEARGLGTDTQYF. Partial CDR3 DNA: TGCAGTGCTCCAGAGGCGAGGGGGCTCGGCACAGATACG.

Comment on this clone: The read stops 3 residues short of the end of the CDR3; the missing end is completed from the germline J gene. The chain has TRBV7-9 and TRBJ2-3; TRBD1 aligns across 9 bases. With V trimmed by 1 base and J by 4 bases, 3 bases remained unmatched. Germline-derived CDR1 and CDR2 are SEHNR and FQNEAQ (reference sequence). The CDR3 totals 15 residues. The DNA read from the CDR3 is TGTGCCAGCAGCTTAGTACAGGGGGCTGCAGATACG. Translation: CASSLVQGAADT. The entire CDR3 protein reads CASSLVQGAADTQYF.

In this sample, this clone turned up many times. The read terminates 3 residues before the CDR3 end, so the remaining end is supplied by the germline J gene. The chain joins TRBV7-6 to TRBJ2-1; 10 nucleotides line up with TRBD2. The CDR3 extends over 14 amino acids. Germline V CDR1 and CDR2: SGHVS, FNYEAQ. V lost 5 bases and J lost 8; bases outside the gene matches: 6. CDR3: CASSPGLAPDEQFF. CDR3 bases read: TGTGCCAGCAGCCCGGGACTAGCGCCGGATGAG.

This clone was detected many times. Read data end 3 residues before the CDR3 end; the end is taken from the germline J gene. This sequence joins TRBV7-9 and TRBJ2-1; possibly TRBD1 for D (6 bases). Per germline, CDR1 SEHNR and CDR2 FQNEAQ (reference sequence). This CDR3 comprises 15 residues. Deletions cut 6 bases from V and 3 bases from J, with 15 bases between. The CDR3 region is CASSFTGTHYNEQFF. The DNA read from the CDR3 is TGTGCCAGCAGTTTTACCGGGACACACTACAATGAG.

This clone was counted ten times or more. With the read ending 3 residues before the CDR3 end, the germline J gene is used to fill in that end. The chain combines TRBV12-3 or TRBV12-4 with TRBJ2-1, with 12 bases fitting TRBD2. The CDR3 runs to 15 residues. V shed 3 bases, J shed 4 bases, and the junction held 1 base outside the gene matches. Incomplete CDR3 DNA: TGTGCCAGCAGTTTGACTAGCGGGGGATACAATGAG. Translated: CASSLTSGGYNE. The complete CDR3 reads CASSLTSGGYNEQFF.